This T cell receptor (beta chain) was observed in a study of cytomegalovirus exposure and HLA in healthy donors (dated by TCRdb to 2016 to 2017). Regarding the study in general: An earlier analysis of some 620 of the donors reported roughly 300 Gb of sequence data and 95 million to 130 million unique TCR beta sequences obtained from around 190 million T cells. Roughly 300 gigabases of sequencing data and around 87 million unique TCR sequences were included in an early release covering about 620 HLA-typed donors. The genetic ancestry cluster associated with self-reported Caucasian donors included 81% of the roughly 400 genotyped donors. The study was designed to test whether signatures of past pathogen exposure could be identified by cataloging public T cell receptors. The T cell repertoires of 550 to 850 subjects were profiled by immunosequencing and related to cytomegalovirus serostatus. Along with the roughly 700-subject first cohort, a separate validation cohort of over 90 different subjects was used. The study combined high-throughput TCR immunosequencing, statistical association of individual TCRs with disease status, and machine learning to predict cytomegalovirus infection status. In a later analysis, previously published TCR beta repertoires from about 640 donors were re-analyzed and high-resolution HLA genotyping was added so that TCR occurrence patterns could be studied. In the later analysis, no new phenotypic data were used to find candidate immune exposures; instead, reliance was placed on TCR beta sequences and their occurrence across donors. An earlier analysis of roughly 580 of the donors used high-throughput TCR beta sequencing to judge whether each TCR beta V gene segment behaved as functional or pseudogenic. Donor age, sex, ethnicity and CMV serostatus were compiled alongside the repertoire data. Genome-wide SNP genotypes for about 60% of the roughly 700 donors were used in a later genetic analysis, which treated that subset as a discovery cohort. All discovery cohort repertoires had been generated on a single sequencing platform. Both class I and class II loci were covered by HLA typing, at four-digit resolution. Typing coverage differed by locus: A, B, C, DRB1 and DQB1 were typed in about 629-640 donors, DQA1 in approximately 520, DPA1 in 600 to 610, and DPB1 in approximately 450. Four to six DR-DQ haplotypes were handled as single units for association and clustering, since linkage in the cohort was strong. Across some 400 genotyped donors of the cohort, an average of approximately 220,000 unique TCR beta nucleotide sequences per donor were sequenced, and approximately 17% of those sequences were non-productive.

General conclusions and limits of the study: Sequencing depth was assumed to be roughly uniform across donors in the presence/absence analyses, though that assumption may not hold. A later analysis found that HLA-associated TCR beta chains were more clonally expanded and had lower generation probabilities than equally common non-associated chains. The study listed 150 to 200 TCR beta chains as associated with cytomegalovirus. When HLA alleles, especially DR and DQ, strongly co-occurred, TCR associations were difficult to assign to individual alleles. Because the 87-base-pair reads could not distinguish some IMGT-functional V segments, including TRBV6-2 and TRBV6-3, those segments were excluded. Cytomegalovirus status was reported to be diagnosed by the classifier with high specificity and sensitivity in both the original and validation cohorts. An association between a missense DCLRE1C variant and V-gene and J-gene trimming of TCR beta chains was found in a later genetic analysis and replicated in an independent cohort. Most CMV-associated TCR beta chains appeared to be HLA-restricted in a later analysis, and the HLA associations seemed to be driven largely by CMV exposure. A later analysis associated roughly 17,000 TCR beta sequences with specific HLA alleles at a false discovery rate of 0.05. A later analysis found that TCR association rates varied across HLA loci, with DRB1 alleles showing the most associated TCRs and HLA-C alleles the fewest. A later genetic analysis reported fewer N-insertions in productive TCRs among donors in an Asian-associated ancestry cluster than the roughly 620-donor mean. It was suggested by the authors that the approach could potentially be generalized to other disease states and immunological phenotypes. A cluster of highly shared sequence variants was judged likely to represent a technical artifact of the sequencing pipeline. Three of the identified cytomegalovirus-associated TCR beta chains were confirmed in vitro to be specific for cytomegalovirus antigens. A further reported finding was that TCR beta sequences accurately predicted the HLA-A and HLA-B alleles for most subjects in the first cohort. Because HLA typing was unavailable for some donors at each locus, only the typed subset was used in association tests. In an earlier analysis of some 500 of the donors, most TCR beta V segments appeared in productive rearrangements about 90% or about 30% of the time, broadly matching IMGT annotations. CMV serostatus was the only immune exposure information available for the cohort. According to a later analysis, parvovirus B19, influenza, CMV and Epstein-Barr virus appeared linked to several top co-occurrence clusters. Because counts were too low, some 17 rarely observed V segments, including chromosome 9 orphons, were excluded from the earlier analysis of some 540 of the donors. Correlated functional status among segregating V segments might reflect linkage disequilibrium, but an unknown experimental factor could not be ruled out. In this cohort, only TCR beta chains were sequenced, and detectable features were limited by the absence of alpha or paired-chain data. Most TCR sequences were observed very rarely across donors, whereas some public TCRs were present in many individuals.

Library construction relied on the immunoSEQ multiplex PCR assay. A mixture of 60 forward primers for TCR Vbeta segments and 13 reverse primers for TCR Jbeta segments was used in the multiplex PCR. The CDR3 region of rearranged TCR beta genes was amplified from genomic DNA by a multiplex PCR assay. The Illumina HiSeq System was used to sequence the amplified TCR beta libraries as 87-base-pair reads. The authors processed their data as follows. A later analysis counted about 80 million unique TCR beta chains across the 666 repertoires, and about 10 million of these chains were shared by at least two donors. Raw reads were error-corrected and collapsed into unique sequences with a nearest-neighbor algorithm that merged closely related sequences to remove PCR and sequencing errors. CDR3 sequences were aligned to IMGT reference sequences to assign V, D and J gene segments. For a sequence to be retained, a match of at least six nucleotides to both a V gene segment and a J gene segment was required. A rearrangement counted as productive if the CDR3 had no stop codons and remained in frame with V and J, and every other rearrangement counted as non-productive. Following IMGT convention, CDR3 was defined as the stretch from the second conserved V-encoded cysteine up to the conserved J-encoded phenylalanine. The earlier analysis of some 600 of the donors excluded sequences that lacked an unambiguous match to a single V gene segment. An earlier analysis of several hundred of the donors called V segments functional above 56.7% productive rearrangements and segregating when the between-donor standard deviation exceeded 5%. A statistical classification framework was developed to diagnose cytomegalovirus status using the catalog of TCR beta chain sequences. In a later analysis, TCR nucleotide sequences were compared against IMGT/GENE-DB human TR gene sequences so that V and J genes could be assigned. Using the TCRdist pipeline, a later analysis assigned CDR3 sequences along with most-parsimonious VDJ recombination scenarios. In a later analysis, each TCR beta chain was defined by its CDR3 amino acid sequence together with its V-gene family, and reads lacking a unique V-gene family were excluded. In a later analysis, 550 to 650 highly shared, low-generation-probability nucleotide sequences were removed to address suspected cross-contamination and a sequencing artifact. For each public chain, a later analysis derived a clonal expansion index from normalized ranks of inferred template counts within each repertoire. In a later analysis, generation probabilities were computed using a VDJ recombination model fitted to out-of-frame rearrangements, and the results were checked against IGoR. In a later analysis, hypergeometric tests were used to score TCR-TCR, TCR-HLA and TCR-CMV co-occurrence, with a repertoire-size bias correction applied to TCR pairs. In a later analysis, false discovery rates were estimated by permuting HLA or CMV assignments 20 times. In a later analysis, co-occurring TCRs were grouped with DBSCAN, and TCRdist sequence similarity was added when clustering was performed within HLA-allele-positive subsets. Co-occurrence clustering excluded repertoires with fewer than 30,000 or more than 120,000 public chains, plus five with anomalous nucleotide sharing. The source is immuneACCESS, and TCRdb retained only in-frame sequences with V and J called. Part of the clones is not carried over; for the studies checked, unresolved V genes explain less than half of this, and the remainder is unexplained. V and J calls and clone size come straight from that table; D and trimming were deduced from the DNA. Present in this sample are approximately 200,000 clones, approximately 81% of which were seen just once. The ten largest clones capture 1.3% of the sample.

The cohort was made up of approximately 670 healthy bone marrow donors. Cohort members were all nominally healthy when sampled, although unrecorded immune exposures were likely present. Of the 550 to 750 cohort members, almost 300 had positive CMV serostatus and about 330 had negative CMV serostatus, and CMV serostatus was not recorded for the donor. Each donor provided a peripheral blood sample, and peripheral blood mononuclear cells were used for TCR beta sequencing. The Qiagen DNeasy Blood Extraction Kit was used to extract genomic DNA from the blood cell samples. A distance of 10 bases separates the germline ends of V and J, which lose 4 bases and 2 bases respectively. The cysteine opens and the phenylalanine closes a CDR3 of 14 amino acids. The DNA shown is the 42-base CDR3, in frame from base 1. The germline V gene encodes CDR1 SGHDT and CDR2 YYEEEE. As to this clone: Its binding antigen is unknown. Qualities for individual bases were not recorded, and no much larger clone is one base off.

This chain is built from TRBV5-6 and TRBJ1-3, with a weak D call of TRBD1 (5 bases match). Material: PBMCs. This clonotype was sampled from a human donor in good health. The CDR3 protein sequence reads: CASSTGTPGNTIYF. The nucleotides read TGTGCCAGCAGCACCGGGACTCCTGGAAACACCATATATTTT. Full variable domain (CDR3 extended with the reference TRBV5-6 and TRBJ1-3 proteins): DAGVTQSPTHLIKTRGQQVTLRCSPKSGHDTVSWYQQALGQGPQFIFQYYEEEERQRGNFPDRFSGHQFPNYSSELNVNALLLGDSALYLCASSTGTPGNTIYFGEGSWLTVV.